A selection of T cell receptor beta chains follows, all from one sample in a study of patients and donors after allogeneic stem cell transplantation. MiXCR, run by TCRdb on the RT-PCR reads, gives a single entry per CDR3 protein. This table holds around 200,000 distinct CDR3 sequences, around 40% found once. The sample taken for sequencing was blood, either unsorted or a sorted T cell fraction (not recorded which). The receptors were gathered from a human donor who was either an allogeneic HSCT recipient or a stem cell or donor lymphocyte infusion donor (not recorded which). It is not recorded whose cells these are; they may come from a transplant donor. Both conserved end residues are part of each CDR3. The D gene is left open where the match is weak. Clone sizes are given selectively: once, few, many, or a class where the clone is expanded.

D gene | J gene | clone size | V gene | CDR3 DNA | CDR3 protein
TRBD2 | TRBJ2-5 | once | TRBV6-6 | TGTGCCAGCAGCAAGACTAGCGGGGCCAGGAGGGAGACCCAGTACTTC | CASSKTSGARRETQYF
NA | TRBJ1-2 | few | TRBV12-3/TRBV12-4 | TGTGCCAGCAGCCTCAGGGCAGGGGGCTACACCTTC | CASSLRAGGYTF
NA | TRBJ2-2 | NA | TRBV9 | TGTGCCAGCAGCTCTAGACTAGGTTCTAACACCGGGGAGCTGTTTTTT | CASSSRLGSNTGELFF
NA | TRBJ2-1 | NA | TRBV25-1 | TGTGCCAGCAGTGAATCCGGGGTTCTTCAATACAATGAGCAGTTCTTC | CASSESGVLQYNEQFF
NA | TRBJ1-1 | NA | TRBV3-1 | TGTGCCAGCAGCCAGGGGCCAGCAGCTAAAGCTTTCTTT | CASSQGPAAKAFF
NA | TRBJ1-5 | few | TRBV4-2 | TGTGCCAGCAGCCCCTGGCAGGGAGAGGGGAATCAGCCCCAGCATTTT | CASSPWQGEGNQPQHF
TRBD1 | TRBJ2-2 | NA | TRBV29-1 | TGCAGCTACACAACAGGGGGCGCCTTGGGTGGGGAGCTGTTTTTT | CSYTTGGALGGELFF
TRBD2 | TRBJ2-3 | NA | TRBV12-3/TRBV12-4 | TGTGCCAGCAGTTCCAGAGGAGGCGGGGGACCCACAGATACGCAGTATTTT | CASSSRGGGGPTDTQYF
NA | TRBJ2-3 | NA | TRBV5-1 | TGCGCCAGCAGCTTGGTGTCAGCAGATACGCAGTATTTT | CASSLVSADTQYF
NA | TRBJ2-7 | NA | TRBV9 | TGTGCCAGCAGTAGGCAGGGGGGATACGAGCAGTACTTC | CASSRQGGYEQYF
TRBD1 | TRBJ1-6 | few | TRBV28 | TGTGCCAGCAGTGCTCTTGGGACAGGGAGCAATTCACCCCTCCACTTT | CASSALGTGSNSPLHF
NA | TRBJ1-2 | NA | TRBV12-3/TRBV12-4 | TGTGCCAGCAGTTTCAACGAGGCTAACTATGGCTACACCTTC | CASSFNEANYGYTF
NA | TRBJ1-1 | NA | TRBV12-3/TRBV12-4 | TGTGCCAGCATCAAACACCTGAACACTGAAGCTTTCTTT | CASIKHLNTEAFF
NA | TRBJ2-7 | NA | TRBV30 | TGTGCCTGGGGGGCCGGGACTTCCTACGAGCAGTACTTC | CAWGAGTSYEQYF
NA | TRBJ1-1 | many | TRBV20-1 | TGCAGTGCCGTGCAGATACAGGGAGAAGCTTTCTTT | CSAVQIQGEAFF
NA | TRBJ1-1 | few | TRBV11-1 | TGTGCCAGCAGCCTAACGGCAGGGAAAAACACTGAAGCTTTCTTT | CASSLTAGKNTEAFF
TRBD1 | TRBJ1-4 | few | TRBV5-1 | TGCGCCAGCAGCTCCGGGACAGGAGGTGAAAAACTGTTTTTT | CASSSGTGGEKLFF
NA | TRBJ2-1 | NA | TRBV7-2 | TGTGCCAGCACCAATAGGCGGTCCTCCTACAATGAGCAGTTCTTC | CASTNRRSSYNEQFF
NA | TRBJ2-3 | NA | TRBV10-1 | TGCGCCAGCAGTGAGTCCAGGAACACAGATACGCAGTATTTT | CASSESRNTDTQYF
NA | TRBJ2-3 | NA | TRBV20-1 | TGCAGTGCTAGCCCGGAGCGGTCTACGCAGTATTTT | CSASPERSTQYF
NA | TRBJ2-2 | few | TRBV5-1 | TGCGCCAGCAGCTTCAGGAACACCGGGGAGCTGTTTTTT | CASSFRNTGELFF